The present T cell receptor beta chain was sequenced within a study of blood T cell repertoires in COVID-19. TCRdb's table, derived via immunoSEQ multiplex PCR, lists solely in-frame clones and lacks some. The profile shows 60,000 to 80,000 clones, approximately 80% of them singletons. Enrolled through a virtual design, the participants were between about 18 and 100 years of age and came from some 26 US areas. Participants' own reports of clinical history determined their cohort assignment. The clonotype comes from a woman between 40 and 50 years old with acute COVID-19. The sequenced material came from PBMCs or T cells enriched from blood (not recorded which).

The CDR3: CASSFGGNQPQHF. The CDR3 DNA sequence: TGCGCCAGCAGCTTCGGGGGGAATCAGCCCCAGCATTTT. This chain joins TRBV5-1 and TRBJ1-5; possibly TRBD1 for D (5 bases). The germline V gene encodes CDR1 SGHRS and CDR2 YFSETQ. This CDR3 is built from 13 residues. V was cut by 2 bases and J by 4 bases, with 7 bases left in between.